The 5 T cell receptor beta chains reported below all come from one sample, sequenced in a study of CD8 T cells in ankylosing spondylitis. TCRdb re-analysed the 5' RACE reads in MiXCR, keeping a single row per CDR3 protein. The repertoire holds roughly 48,000 distinct CDR3 sequences, with 7.4% as singletons. Material for sequencing was blood, either unsorted or a sorted T cell fraction (not recorded which). The source of these receptors is a female donor with ankylosing spondylitis or in good health (not recorded which).

This clonotype has ten or more counts. The gene calls are TRBV5-1 and TRBJ2-2, with TRBD2 matching 7 bases. Germline lookup yields CDR1 SGHRS and CDR2 YFSETQ. The length of the CDR3 is 14 residues. The V gene end was trimmed by 6 bases and the J gene end by 1 base; junction bases not matched to a gene: 3. CDR3 amino acids: CASTERGNTGELFF. The CDR3 region has the DNA TGCGCCAGCACCGAGCGGGGGAACACCGGGGAGCTGTTTTTT.

This clonotype has just a few counts. V gene TRBV3-1 combines with J gene TRBJ1-2; perhaps TRBD1 as D (6 bases). Between the trimmed V and J ends, which lost 10 bases and 4 bases, there was a span of 34 bases. This CDR3 has 19 amino acids. Germline V lookup: CDR1 LGHDT, CDR2 YNNKEL (reference sequence). The CDR3: CATTQVMLGAEHSTYGYTF. The DNA of the CDR3 is TGTGCCACCACCCAAGTCATGTTGGGGGCCGAACACTCAACCTATGGCTACACCTTC.

The chain joins TRBV20-1 to TRBJ2-5; D uncertain. Trimming cost V 5 bases and J 1 base, with 8 bases left between them. The length of the CDR3 is 12 residues. Germline CDR1 reads DFQATT; CDR2 reads SNEGSKA (reference sequence). In DNA form, the CDR3 reads TGCAGTGCTTGGACGGCCCAAGAGACCCAGTACTTC. Amino acid sequence: CSAWTAQETQYF.

In DNA, the CDR3 is TGTGCCAGCAGCCAGCAGGGGATAGATGGCTACACCTTC. Amino acids: CASSQQGIDGYTF. The V call is TRBV3-1, the J call TRBJ1-2; perhaps TRBD1 as D (6 bases). This CDR3 is built from 13 residues. Germline CDR1 is LGHDT and CDR2 is YNNKEL (reference sequence). With 3 bases removed from V and 6 bases from J, the gap between germline ends came to 11 bases.

This clonotype showed up many times. The chain carries TRBV5-8 and TRBJ2-7; perhaps TRBD1 as D (6 bases). CDR3 size: 15 residues. Deletions cut 0 bases from V and 3 bases from J, with 13 bases between. Germline loops: CDR1 SGHTS, CDR2 YDEGEE. This CDR3 is CASSLAGAPSYEQYV. CDR3 DNA sequence: TGTGCCAGCAGCTTGGCAGGGGCCCCAAGCTACGAGCAGTACGTC.